The 32 T cell receptor beta chains below all came from one sample that was sequenced in a study of blood T cells in healthy people across ages. The authors ran a second PCR of roughly 7 to 11 cycles using a sample-barcoded 5' primer and a J-beta primer mix. TCRdb analysed the 5' RACE reads with MiXCR anew, one entry per CDR3 protein. The repertoire holds some 1.5 million distinct CDR3 sequences, approximately 28% seen once, with roughly 8% in the top ten. Sequencing input: blood. The receptors stem from a woman in her 30s in good health.

This clonotype was seen a few times. The junction shows a germline mismatch at one end, possibly a read error. The J gene is TRBJ2-5, the V gene TRBV5-6; maybe TRBD2 (5 bases). Germline V gene data show CDR1 as SGHDT and CDR2 as YYEEEE. This CDR3 has 14 amino acids. For the CDR3, the DNA is TGTGCCAGCAGCTTGAAGGCTAGCCAAGAGGCCCAGTACTTC. Its translation: CASSLKASQEAQYF. The full variable domain, in which reference TRBV5-6 and TRBJ2-5 provide the parts outside the CDR3, is DAGVTQSPTHLIKTRGQQVTLRCSPKSGHDTVSWYQQALGQGPQFIFQYYEEEERQRGNFPDRFSGHQFPNYSSELNVNALLLGDSALYLCASSLKASQEAQYFGPGTRLLVL.

This rearrangement joins TRBV7-2 to TRBJ2-5, with TRBD1 identical over 9 bases. Germline-derived CDR1 and CDR2 are SGHTA and FQGNSA. CDR3 length: 13 residues. J lost 6 bases, V lost 6 bases, and 5 bases had no gene match. The CDR3 DNA follows: TGTGCCAGCAGAAGGGACAGGGAACAGACCCAGTACTTC. Its translation is CASRRDREQTQYF.

This clonotype was detected a few times. Germline and junction disagree at one end, which may indicate a read error. V gene TRBV7-2 combines with J gene TRBJ2-5; D might be TRBD1 (5 bases). This CDR3 comprises 13 residues. Germline V CDR1 and CDR2: SGHTA, FQGNSA. CDR3 in amino acids: CAGSPQGYETQYF. The CDR3 DNA sequence: TGTGCCGGCAGCCCTCAGGGATACGAGACCCAGTACTTC.

Points on this clonotype: This may be a read error, as it is one base from a much larger clone. The V and J genes are TRBV7-9 and TRBJ2-4, with TRBD1 matching 7 bases. The J call may be mistaken, given a closer DNA end match to TRBJ2-7. There are 16 residues in the CDR3. CDR1 SEHNR and CDR2 FQNEAQ come from the germline V gene (reference sequence). CDR3 bases: TGTGCCAGCAGCTTAGCGGAGACAGGGAATTTCTACGAGCAGTACTTC. It codes for CASSLAETGNFYEQYF.

In this sample, this clonotype turned up a few times. This chain connects TRBV30 to TRBJ2-7, with D tentatively TRBD1 (5 bases). CDR3 length equals 13 residues. Looked up from germline, CDR1 is GTSNPN and CDR2 is SVGIG (reference sequence). Trimming shortened V by 0 bases and J by 6 bases, and 12 bases separated the two germline ends. The CDR3, as DNA: TGTGCCTGGAGTGTGGGGCTTTTAGGCGAGCAGTACTTC. Its protein is CAWSVGLLGEQYF. The complete variable domain, with remaining parts taken from reference TRBV30 and TRBJ2-7, reads SQTIHQWPATLVQPVGSPLSLECTVEGTSNPNLYWYRQAAGRGLQLLFYSVGIGQISSEVPQNLSASRPQDRQFILSSKKLLLSDSGFYLCAWSVGLLGEQYFGPGTRLTVT.

The chain links TRBV29-1 to TRBJ2-1; 8 bases line up with TRBD2. Germline assignment: CDR1 SQVTM and CDR2 ANQGSEA. V lost 6 bases and J lost 4; bases outside the gene matches: 8. CDR3 length: 14 residues. The CDR3 spells CSVTGLGTYNEQFF. CDR3 nucleotide sequence: TGCAGCGTCACGGGACTAGGAACTTACAATGAGCAGTTCTTC.

A few counts support this clonotype. This rearrangement joins TRBV5-5 to TRBJ1-1, with a weak D call TRBD1 (6 bases). The CDR3 totals 13 residues. Trimming removed 2 bases from V and 5 bases from J, with 10 bases in between. Per germline, CDR1 SGHKS and CDR2 YYEKEE (reference sequence). CDR3 nucleotide sequence: TGTGCCAGCAGCTTCGTAGGGGGAACTGAAGCTTTCTTT. Its protein product is CASSFVGGTEAFF.

This clonotype was recorded many times. The DNA of the CDR3 is TGTGCCAGCAGCTTAAGGCTCAGGGAGAGCTCTGGGGCCAACGTCCTGACTTTC. Its translation is CASSLRLRESSGANVLTF. The genes are TRBV7-2 and TRBJ2-6; D is possibly TRBD1 or TRBD2 (5 bases each). V dropped 2 bases and J dropped 0 bases, with 14 bases sitting between them. Germline lookup yields CDR1 SGHTA and CDR2 FQGNSA. The length of the CDR3 is 18 residues.

This clonotype has ten or more counts. The genes are TRBV29-1 and TRBJ2-1; no firm D call. Germline V gives CDR1 SQVTM, CDR2 ANQGSEA. The CDR3 totals 13 residues. The ends were cut back, 7 bases at V and 8 bases at J, with 18 bases in the middle. The CDR3 loop reads CSATQVREDEQFF. The CDR3 DNA follows: TGCAGCGCCACCCAGGTTCGCGAAGATGAGCAGTTCTTC.

There are a few counts of this clonotype. The chain couples TRBV20-1 to TRBJ2-1; 9 bases align to TRBD2. The length of the CDR3 is 16 residues. Germline lookup yields CDR1 DFQATT and CDR2 SNEGSKA (reference sequence). V lost 1 base to trimming and J lost 0 bases; unmatched junction nucleotides: 4. The CDR3 DNA reads TGCAGTGCTAGAGGACTAGCGGAGTACTCCTACAATGAGCAGTTCTTC. As protein: CSARGLAEYSYNEQFF.

The rearrangement uses TRBV20-1 and TRBJ2-3; 11 nucleotides line up with TRBD2. The length of the CDR3 is 16 residues. Per germline, CDR1 DFQATT and CDR2 SNEGSKA (reference sequence). The J segment lost 8 bases and the V segment lost 2 bases, leaving 12 bases of the junction unmatched. The CDR3 loop reads CSARNLLAGGSGTQYF. Written as DNA, the CDR3 is TGCAGTGCTAGAAACCTCCTAGCGGGGGGATCCGGTACGCAGTATTTT.

The chain is built from TRBV28 and TRBJ2-5, with D perhaps matching TRBD1 (8 bases). Germline V gene lookup returns CDR1 MDHEN and CDR2 SYDVKM. V lost 2 bases and J 3 bases, leaving 19 bases between the germline ends. This CDR3 is 17 amino acids long. CDR3 residues: CASSLGGTGGVKETQYF. CDR3 bases: TGTGCCAGCAGTTTAGGCGGTACAGGGGGGGTAAAAGAGACCCAGTACTTC.

Many counts were recorded for this clonotype. The chain joins TRBV29-1 to TRBJ1-5; D gene ambiguous. V was trimmed by 7 bases and J by 7 bases, leaving 17 bases between them. The CDR3 runs to 13 residues. CDR1 SQVTM and CDR2 ANQGSEA come from the germline V gene. In DNA form, the CDR3 reads TGCAGCGCTGTAGACACACCGGAGCAGCCCCAGCATTTT. This encodes CSAVDTPEQPQHF.

CDR3 nucleotides: TGCGCCAGCAGCTTGGTTTTATCGGGGAGGGAAGCTTTCTTT. This encodes CASSLVLSGREAFF. This rearrangement joins TRBV5-1 to TRBJ1-1; D remains unclear. Trimming cost V 0 bases and J 8 bases, with 14 bases left between them. The germline CDR1 and CDR2 sequences are SGHRS and YFSETQ. The CDR3 covers 14 residues.

The chain is built from TRBV2 and TRBJ1-2; 9 bases map to TRBD1. The CDR3 sequence is 15 residues long. Per germline, CDR1 SNHLY and CDR2 FYNNEI. Unmatched junction bases numbered 7, after V lost 6 bases and J lost 2 bases. In DNA, the CDR3 is TGTGCCAGCAGACCTCCGGGACAGGGAAACTATGGCTACACCTTC. Protein product: CASRPPGQGNYGYTF.

The chain employs TRBV9 and TRBJ1-1, with D tentatively TRBD1 (5 bases). Trimming stripped 3 bases from V and 1 base from J, with 10 bases between. Germline values: CDR1 SGDLS, CDR2 YYNGEE. The CDR3 has 14 amino acids. CDR3 in amino acids: CASSALDRNTEAFF. The CDR3 DNA follows: TGTGCCAGCAGCGCCCTCGACAGGAACACTGAAGCTTTCTTT.

This clonotype was recorded a few times. The rearrangement links TRBV28 to TRBJ2-7; D possibly corresponds to TRBD1 (6 bases). The CDR3 has 16 residues. CDR1 is MDHEN and CDR2 is SYDVKM in the germline V gene. The V end lost 5 bases, the J end lost 0 bases, and 17 bases lay between the germline ends. CDR3 residues: CASSHLQGSSSYEQYF. Written as DNA, the CDR3 is TGTGCCAGCAGTCACCTACAGGGATCTTCCTCCTACGAGCAGTACTTC.

The chain joins TRBV12-3 or TRBV12-4 to TRBJ2-1, with D possibly matching TRBD2 (6 bases). The CDR3 has 13 amino acids. Trimming removed 1 base at V and 9 bases at J, with 10 bases between. CDR3 region: CASSLVEEGEQFF. The CDR3, as DNA: TGTGCCAGCAGTTTAGTTGAGGAGGGTGAGCAGTTCTTC.

This clonotype was found many times. This chain joins TRBV20-1 and TRBJ2-7; D is undetermined. V was pared by 0 bases and J by 6 bases, with 6 bases between. This CDR3 has 11 amino acids. Looked up from germline, CDR1 is DFQATT and CDR2 is SNEGSKA (reference sequence). CDR3 DNA sequence: TGCAGTGCTAGAGATATGGGCGAGCAGTACTTC. It is translated as CSARDMGEQYF.

CDR3 amino acids: CASSSLTGSDTQYF. The CDR3 DNA reads as TGCGCCAGCAGCTCACTGACAGGGTCAGATACGCAGTATTTT. The gene calls are TRBV5-1 and TRBJ2-3; 7 nucleotides line up with TRBD1. Germline CDR1 is SGHRS and CDR2 is YFSETQ. The junction had 5 bases not matched to a gene; V was cut back by 3 bases and J by 4 bases. There are 14 residues in the CDR3.

In regard to this clonotype: This sequence may be a read error, since a much larger clone differs from it by one base. The chain couples TRBV5-1 to TRBJ2-1; D is perhaps TRBD1 or TRBD2 (5 bases each). Germline values: CDR1 SGHRS, CDR2 YFSETQ. Trimming left V 0 bases short and J 5 bases short, with 12 bases between. The CDR3 spans 15 residues. CDR3 loop: CASSLGDGTHNEQFF. The CDR3 DNA reads as TGCGCCAGCAGCTTGGGGGACGGGACCCACAATGAGCAGTTCTTC.

Concerning this clonotype itself: This may come from a read error, since a much larger clone is one base off. The V and J genes are TRBV20-1 and TRBJ2-1; 7 bases map to TRBD2. Judging by the DNA end, TRBJ2-7 fits better; the J call may be wrong. The CDR3 has 15 residues. The germline gives CDR1 DFQATT, CDR2 SNEGSKA (reference sequence). The CDR3 nucleotides read TGCAATGCTAGAAGCGGGGCGGGGTTAATAAACGAGCAGTACTTC. It encodes CNARSGAGLINEQYF.

Remarks on this clonotype: With a much larger clone just one base away, this may be a read error. The chain joins TRBV10-3 to TRBJ2-1; possibly TRBD1 or TRBD2 for D (5 bases each). CDR3 length: 13 amino acids. Germline CDR1 ENHRY, CDR2 SYGVKD. V gave up 3 bases and J gave up 13 bases, with 16 bases separating them. CDR3 bases: TGTGCCATCAGTGAACCGGGGCCAAAGACCCAGTTCTTC. Translated, it gives CAISEPGPKTQFF.

J is TRBJ2-1 and V is TRBV7-9; TRBD1 matches 8 bases. With 5 bases clipped from V and 3 bases from J, the junction kept 6 bases outside the gene matches. This CDR3 region has 15 residues. Germline CDR1 is SEHNR and CDR2 is FQNEAQ (reference sequence). The CDR3 bases are TGTGCCAGCAGCCTGACAGGGGTGGACTACAATGAGCAGTTCTTC. The encoded protein is CASSLTGVDYNEQFF.

The J gene is TRBJ1-2, the V gene TRBV7-2; 11 nucleotides line up with TRBD1. The trim removed 3 bases at V and 0 bases at J, leaving 12 bases unmatched. Germline CDR1 is SGHTA and CDR2 is FQGNSA. This CDR3 contains 19 residues. CDR3 coding DNA: TGTGCCAGCAGCTTGCCCCTCGCTTGGACAGGGGGCTCTAACTATGGCTACACCTTC. This sequence encodes CASSLPLAWTGGSNYGYTF.

The table lists this clonotype with a few counts. The chain uses TRBV12-3 or TRBV12-4 and TRBJ1-1; 7 nucleotides align to TRBD1. Trimming took 6 bases from V and 5 from J; bases not matched to a gene: 9. The CDR3 length is 14 residues. This CDR3 is CASSHTGVKTEAFF. The CDR3 region has the DNA TGTGCCAGCAGCCATACAGGGGTAAAGACTGAAGCTTTCTTT.

This chain uses TRBV6-5 with TRBJ2-3, with 7 positions matching TRBD1. Germline V gene lookup returns CDR1 MNHEY and CDR2 SVGAGI. V shed 8 bases and J 2 bases; nucleotides not matched to a gene: 7. The CDR3 has 14 residues. CDR3 DNA: TGTGCCAGCGCCCTACAGGGGAACACAGATACGCAGTATTTT. Its translation: CASALQGNTDTQYF.

This sequence joins TRBV7-9 and TRBJ2-3, with 8 bases fitting TRBD2. V lost 8 bases and J lost 7; bases outside the gene matches: 11. Per the germline V gene, CDR1 is SEHNR and CDR2 is FQNEAQ (reference sequence). The CDR3 covers 14 residues. CDR3 coding DNA: TGTGCCAGCGCGGAGGAGCGGGGGTATAATACGCAGTATTTT. Its translation: CASAEERGYNTQYF. The full variable domain, in which reference TRBV7-9 and TRBJ2-3 provide the parts outside the CDR3, is DTGVSQNPRHKITKRGQNVTFRCDPISEHNRLYWYRQTLGQGPEFLTYFQNEAQLEKSRLLSDRFSAERPKGSFSTLEIQRTEQGDSAMYLCASAEERGYNTQYFGPGTRLTVL.

This clonotype was seen only a few times. The gene calls are TRBV7-9 and TRBJ2-1; TRBD2 matches 15 bases. Unmatched junction bases numbered 9, after V lost 5 bases and J lost 1 base. Germline CDR1 SEHNR, CDR2 FQNEAQ (reference sequence). The length of the CDR3 is 19 residues. The CDR3: CASSVGLAGGRQSYNEQFF. Written as DNA, the CDR3 is TGTGCCAGCAGCGTGGGACTAGCGGGAGGACGACAGTCCTACAATGAGCAGTTCTTC.

This clonotype was seen ten or more times. The chain recombines TRBV6-5 with TRBJ1-6; D call uncertain. Germline lookup yields CDR1 MNHEY and CDR2 SVGAGI. Trimming pared 2 bases from V and 4 bases from J, leaving 3 bases between. The CDR3 sequence is 13 residues long. The CDR3 coding sequence is TGTGCCAGCAGTTACAATTATAATTCACCCCTCCACTTT. The encoded protein is CASSYNYNSPLHF.

There are a few counts of this clonotype. The chain links TRBV5-1 to TRBJ2-5; no clear D gene. Per the germline V gene, CDR1 is SGHRS and CDR2 is YFSETQ. Trimming shortened V by 0 bases and J by 0 bases, and 18 bases separated the two germline ends. The CDR3 extends over 18 amino acids. The chain's CDR3 is CASSLALLAAEYQETQYF. The CDR3 region has the DNA TGCGCCAGCAGCTTGGCTCTACTTGCTGCAGAGTACCAAGAGACCCAGTACTTC. The variable domain in full, with the rest retrieved from reference TRBV5-1 and TRBJ2-5, is KAGVTQTPRYLIKTRGQQVTLSCSPISGHRSVSWYQQTPGQGLQFLFEYFSETQRNKGNFPGRFSGRQFSNSRSEMNVSTLELGDSALYLCASSLALLAAEYQETQYFGPGTRLLVL.

The J gene is TRBJ2-3, the V gene TRBV11-1; tentatively, D is TRBD1 or TRBD2 (5 bases each). Germline V CDR1 and CDR2: SGHAT, FQDESV (reference sequence). This CDR3 region has 14 residues. The V and J ends lost 5 bases and 7 bases respectively, with 16 bases between them. The CDR3 DNA is TGTGCCAGCAGCCATCCGGGACCTCACTATACGCAGTATTTT. Translated: CASSHPGPHYTQYF.